This T cell receptor (beta chain) originates from a study of metastatic and nonmetastatic thyroid tumors. Study-level results: Reportedly, malignant thyroid tumors had significantly higher TCR beta diversity than benign nodules, in blood and tumor.

The germline V gene has CDR1 SGHDT and CDR2 YYEEEE. The CDR3 sequence is 15 residues long. V dropped 4 bases and J dropped 0; count of bases not matched to a gene: 6. With MiXCR, TCRdb called clones anew from the PCR reads. Of about 82,000 clones listed, around 12% are singletons. All patients were treatment-naive before thyroid surgery. This clone occurred a few times. Its specificity is unknown. Sample: tumor tissue. The chain employs TRBV5-6 and TRBJ2-7; 8 positions match TRBD1. The clonotype comes from a female donor with papillary thyroid cancer or a benign thyroid nodule (not recorded which). Some clones in this sample may be carry-over from other donors' samples. For the CDR3, the DNA is TGTGCCAGCAGCCCTGACAGGGGAAACTCCTACGAGCAGTACTTC. This sequence encodes CASSPDRGNSYEQYF.